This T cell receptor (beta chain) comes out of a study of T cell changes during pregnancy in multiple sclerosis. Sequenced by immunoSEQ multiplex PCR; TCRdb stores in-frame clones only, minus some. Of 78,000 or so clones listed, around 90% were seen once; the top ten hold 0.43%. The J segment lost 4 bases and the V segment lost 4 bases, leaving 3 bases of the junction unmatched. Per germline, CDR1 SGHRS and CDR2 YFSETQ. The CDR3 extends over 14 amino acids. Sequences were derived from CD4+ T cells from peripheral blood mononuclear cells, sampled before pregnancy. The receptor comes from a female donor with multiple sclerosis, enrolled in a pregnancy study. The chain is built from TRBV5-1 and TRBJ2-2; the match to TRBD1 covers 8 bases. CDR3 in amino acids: CASSLGQGTGELFF. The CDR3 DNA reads TGCGCCAGCAGCCTAGGACAGGGCACCGGGGAGCTGTTTTTT.